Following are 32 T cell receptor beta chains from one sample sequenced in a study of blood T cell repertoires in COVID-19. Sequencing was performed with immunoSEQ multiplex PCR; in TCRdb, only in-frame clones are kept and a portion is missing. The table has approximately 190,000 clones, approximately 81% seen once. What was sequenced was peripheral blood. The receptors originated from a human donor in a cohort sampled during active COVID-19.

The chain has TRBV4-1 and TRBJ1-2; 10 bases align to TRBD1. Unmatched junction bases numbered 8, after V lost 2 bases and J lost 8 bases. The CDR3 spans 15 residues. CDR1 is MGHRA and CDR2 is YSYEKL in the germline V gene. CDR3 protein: CASSQLDRGRSGYTF. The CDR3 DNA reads TGCGCCAGCAGCCAATTAGACAGGGGGCGGTCGGGCTACACCTTC.

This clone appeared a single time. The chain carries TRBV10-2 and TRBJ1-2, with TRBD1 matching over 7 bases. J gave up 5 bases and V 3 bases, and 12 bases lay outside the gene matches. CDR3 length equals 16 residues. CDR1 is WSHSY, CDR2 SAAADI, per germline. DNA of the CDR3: TGCGCCAGCAGTGACGTGACAGGGACGGGGTTTTATGGCTACACCTTC. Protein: CASSDVTGTGFYGYTF.

The CDR3 loop is CASSPGTAFEMWGDGYTF. The CDR3 region has the DNA TGTGCCAGTAGTCCCGGGACAGCCTTTGAGATGTGGGGAGATGGCTACACCTTC. The chain employs TRBV19 and TRBJ1-2; 7 bases match TRBD1. The CDR3 runs 18 residues. V gave up 5 bases and J gave up 6 bases; unmatched junction bases: 21. CDR1 is LNHDA, CDR2 SQIVND, per germline (reference sequence). Complete variable domain (other parts from reference TRBV19 and TRBJ1-2): DGGITQSPKYLFRKEGQNVTLSCEQNLNHDAMYWYRQDPGQGLRLIYYSQIVNDFQKGDIAEGYSVSREKKESFPLTVTSAQKNPTAFYLCASSPGTAFEMWGDGYTFGSGTRLTVV.

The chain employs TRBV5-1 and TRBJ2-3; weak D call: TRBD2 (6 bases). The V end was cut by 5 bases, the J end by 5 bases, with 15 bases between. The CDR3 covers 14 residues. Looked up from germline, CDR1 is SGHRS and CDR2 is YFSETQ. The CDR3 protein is CASRSGGVRDTQYF. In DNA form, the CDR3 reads TGCGCCAGCAGATCTGGAGGGGTTAGAGATACGCAGTATTTT.

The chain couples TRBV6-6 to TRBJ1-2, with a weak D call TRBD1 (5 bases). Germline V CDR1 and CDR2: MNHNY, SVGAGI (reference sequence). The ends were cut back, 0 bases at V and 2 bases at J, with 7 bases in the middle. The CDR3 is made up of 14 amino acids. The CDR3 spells CASSYSEGNYGYTF. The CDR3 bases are TGTGCCAGCAGTTACTCGGAGGGGAACTATGGCTACACCTTC.

Here the CDR3 DNA reads TGTGCCAGCAGTGCCGGGACCTACGAGCAGTACGTC. Translated, it gives CASSAGTYEQYV. The V call is TRBV6-6, the J call TRBJ2-7, with a tentative D call TRBD2 (5 bases). Germline CDR1 and CDR2: MNHNY and SVGAGI (reference sequence). V shed 5 bases and J shed 2 bases, with 7 bases lying between them. The CDR3 extends over 12 amino acids.

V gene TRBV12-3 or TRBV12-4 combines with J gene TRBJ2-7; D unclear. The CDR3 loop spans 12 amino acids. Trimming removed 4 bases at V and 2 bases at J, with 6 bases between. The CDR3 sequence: CASSSSPYEQYF. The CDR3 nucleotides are TGTGCCAGCAGTTCCTCCCCCTACGAGCAGTACTTC.

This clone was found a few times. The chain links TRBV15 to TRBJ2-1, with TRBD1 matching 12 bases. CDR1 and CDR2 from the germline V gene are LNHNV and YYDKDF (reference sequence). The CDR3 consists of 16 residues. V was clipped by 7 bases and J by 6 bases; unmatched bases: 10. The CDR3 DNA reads TGTGCCACCACCAAAGTACCGGGACAGGGGGCCAATGAGCAGTTCTTC. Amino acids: CATTKVPGQGANEQFF.

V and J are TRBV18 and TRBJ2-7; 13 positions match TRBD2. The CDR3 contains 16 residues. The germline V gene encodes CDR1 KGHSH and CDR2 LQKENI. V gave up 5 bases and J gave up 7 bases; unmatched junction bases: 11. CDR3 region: CASSGSRTSGSKEQYF. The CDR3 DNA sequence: TGTGCCAGCTCAGGGTCTCGGACTAGCGGGAGTAAAGAGCAGTACTTC.

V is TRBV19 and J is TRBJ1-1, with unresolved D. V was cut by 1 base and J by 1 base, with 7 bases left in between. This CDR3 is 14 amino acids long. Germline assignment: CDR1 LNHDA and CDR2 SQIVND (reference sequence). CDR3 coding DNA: TGTGCCAGTAGTATAGTAAGCTCGAACACTGAAGCTTTCTTT. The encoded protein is CASSIVSSNTEAFF.

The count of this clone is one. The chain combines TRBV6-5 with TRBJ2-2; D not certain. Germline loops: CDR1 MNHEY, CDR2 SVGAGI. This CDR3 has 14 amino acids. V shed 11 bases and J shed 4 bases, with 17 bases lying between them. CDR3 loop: CALSIPRSTGELFF. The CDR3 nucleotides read TGTGCCCTGTCCATCCCACGCAGCACCGGGGAGCTGTTTTTT.

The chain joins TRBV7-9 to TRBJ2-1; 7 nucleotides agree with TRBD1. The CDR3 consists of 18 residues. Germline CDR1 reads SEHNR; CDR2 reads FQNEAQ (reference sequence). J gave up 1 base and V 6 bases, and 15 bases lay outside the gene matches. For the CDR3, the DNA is TGTGCCAGCAGTTTGTACAGGGGAAGTGGTCGGTCCTACAATGAGCAGTTCTTC. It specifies CASSLYRGSGRSYNEQFF.

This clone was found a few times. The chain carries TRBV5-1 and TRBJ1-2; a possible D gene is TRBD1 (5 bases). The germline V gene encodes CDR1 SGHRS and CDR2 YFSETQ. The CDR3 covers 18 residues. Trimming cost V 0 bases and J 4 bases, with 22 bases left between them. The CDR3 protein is CASSLEGQGTISIYGYTF. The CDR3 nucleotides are TGCGCCAGCAGCTTGGAGGGCCAGGGCACCATCTCCATCTATGGCTACACCTTC.

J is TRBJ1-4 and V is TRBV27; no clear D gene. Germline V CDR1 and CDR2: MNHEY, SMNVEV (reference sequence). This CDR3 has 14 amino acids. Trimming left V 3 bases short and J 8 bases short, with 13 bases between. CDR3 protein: CASSFEGLGEKLFF. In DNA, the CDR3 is TGTGCCAGCAGTTTTGAGGGATTGGGAGAAAAACTGTTTTTT.

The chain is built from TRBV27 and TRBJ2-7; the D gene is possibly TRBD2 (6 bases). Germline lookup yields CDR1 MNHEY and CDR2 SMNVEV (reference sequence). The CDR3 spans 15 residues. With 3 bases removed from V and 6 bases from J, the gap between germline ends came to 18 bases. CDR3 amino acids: CASSFGTSTTGEQYF. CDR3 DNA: TGTGCCAGCAGTTTCGGGACTTCCACTACGGGCGAGCAGTACTTC.

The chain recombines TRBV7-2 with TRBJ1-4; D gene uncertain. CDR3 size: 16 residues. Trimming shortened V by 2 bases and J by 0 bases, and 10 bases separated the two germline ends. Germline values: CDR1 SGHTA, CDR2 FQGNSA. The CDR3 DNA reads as TGTGCCAGCAGCTTACTCCCCGGGACAACTAATGAAAAACTGTTTTTT. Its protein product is CASSLLPGTTNEKLFF.

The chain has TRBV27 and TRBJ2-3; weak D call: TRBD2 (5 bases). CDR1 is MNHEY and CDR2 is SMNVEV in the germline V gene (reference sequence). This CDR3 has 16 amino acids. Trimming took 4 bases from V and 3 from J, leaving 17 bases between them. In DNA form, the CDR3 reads TGTGCCAGCAGTTCCTACACGAGCGGCGGGACAGATACGCAGTATTTT. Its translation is CASSSYTSGGTDTQYF.

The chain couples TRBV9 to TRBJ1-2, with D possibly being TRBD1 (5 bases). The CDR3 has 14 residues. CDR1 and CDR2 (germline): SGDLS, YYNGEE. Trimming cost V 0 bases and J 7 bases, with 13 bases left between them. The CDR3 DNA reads TGTGCCAGCAGCGTAGCTTCAGGGCTGGGTGGCTACACCTTC. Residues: CASSVASGLGGYTF.

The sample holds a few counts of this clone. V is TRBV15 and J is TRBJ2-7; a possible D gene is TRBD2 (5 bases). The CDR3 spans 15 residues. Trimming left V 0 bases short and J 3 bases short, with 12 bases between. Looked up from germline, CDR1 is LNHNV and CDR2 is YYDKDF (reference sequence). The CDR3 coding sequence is TGTGCCACCAGCAGAGATCTTCTAGCTTACTACGAGCAGTACTTC. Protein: CATSRDLLAYYEQYF.

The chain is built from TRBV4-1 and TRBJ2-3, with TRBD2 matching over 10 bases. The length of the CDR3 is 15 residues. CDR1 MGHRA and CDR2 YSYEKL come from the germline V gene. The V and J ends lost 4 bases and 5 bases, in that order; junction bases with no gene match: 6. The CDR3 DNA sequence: TGCGCCAGCAGCCTCCTAGCGGGAGATTTAGATACGCAGTATTTT. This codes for CASSLLAGDLDTQYF.

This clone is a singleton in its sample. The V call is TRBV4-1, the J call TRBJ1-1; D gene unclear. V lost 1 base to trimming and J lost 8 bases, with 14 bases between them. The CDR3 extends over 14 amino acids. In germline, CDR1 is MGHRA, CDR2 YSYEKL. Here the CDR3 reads CASSQVAASGEAFF. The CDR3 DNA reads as TGCGCCAGCAGCCAAGTGGCGGCCTCGGGGGAAGCTTTCTTT.

CDR3 sequence reads: CASSMTGFGQPQHF. The DNA for the CDR3 is TGTGCCAGCAGCATGACAGGGTTTGGCCAGCCCCAGCATTTT. The rearrangement joins TRBV6-5 to TRBJ1-5; 7 bases fit TRBD1. V lost 6 bases, J lost 7 bases, and 9 bases stayed unmatched. Germline CDR1 and CDR2: MNHEY and SVGAGI. The CDR3 sequence is 14 residues long.

The CDR3 DNA is TGTGCCATCAGTGAAACGACAGGTCCTCGTCGGCTGTTTTTT. Protein sequence: CAISETTGPRRLFF. The chain links TRBV10-3 to TRBJ2-2; TRBD1 is a possible D gene (6 bases). Per the germline V gene, CDR1 is ENHRY and CDR2 is SYGVKD. This CDR3 is built from 14 residues. Trimming took 3 bases from V and 13 from J, leaving 18 bases between them.

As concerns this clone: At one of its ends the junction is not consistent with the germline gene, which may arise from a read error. This CDR3 is CASSRGTGVNQKLFF. The CDR3 region has the DNA TGCGCCAGCAGCCGAGGGACAGGGGTTAATCAAAAACTGTTTTTT. The rearrangement joins TRBV5-1 to TRBJ1-4, with 10 positions matching TRBD1. The CDR3 consists of 15 residues. The V gene's germline CDR1 is SGHRS and CDR2 YFSETQ.

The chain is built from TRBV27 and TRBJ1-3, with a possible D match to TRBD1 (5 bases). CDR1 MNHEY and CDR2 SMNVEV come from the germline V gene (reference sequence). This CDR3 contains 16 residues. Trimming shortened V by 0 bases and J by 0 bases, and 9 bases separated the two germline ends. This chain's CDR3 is CASSLSGQGSGNTIYF. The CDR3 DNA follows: TGTGCCAGCAGTTTATCGGGGCAGGGCTCTGGAAACACCATATATTTT.

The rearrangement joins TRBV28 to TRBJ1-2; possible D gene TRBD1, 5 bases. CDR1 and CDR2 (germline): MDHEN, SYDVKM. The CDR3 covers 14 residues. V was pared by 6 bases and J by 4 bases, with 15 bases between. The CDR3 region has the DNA TGTGCCAGCAGGCCAATGGGACTAGGCTATGGCTACACCTTC. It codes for CASRPMGLGYGYTF.

CDR3 DNA sequence: TGCGCCAGCAGCTTGGAATCAGGGGGGCAGCCCCAGCATTTT. This sequence encodes CASSLESGGQPQHF. This sequence joins TRBV5-1 and TRBJ1-5, with 7 bases that match TRBD1. CDR3 length: 14 residues. Germline CDR1 reads SGHRS; CDR2 reads YFSETQ. V shed 0 bases and J 7 bases; nucleotides not matched to a gene: 4.

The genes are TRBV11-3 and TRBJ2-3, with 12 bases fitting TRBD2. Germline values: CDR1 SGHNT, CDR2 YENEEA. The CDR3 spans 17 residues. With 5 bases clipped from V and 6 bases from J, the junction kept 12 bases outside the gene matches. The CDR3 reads CASSPRRKTSGSDTQYF. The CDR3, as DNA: TGTGCCAGCAGCCCGAGACGAAAGACTAGCGGGAGTGATACGCAGTATTTT.

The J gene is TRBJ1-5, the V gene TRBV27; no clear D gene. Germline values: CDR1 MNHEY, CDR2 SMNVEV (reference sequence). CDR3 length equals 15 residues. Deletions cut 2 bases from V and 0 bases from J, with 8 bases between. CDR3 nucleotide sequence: TGTGCCAGCAGTTTACTACAGTATAGCAATCAGCCCCAGCATTTT. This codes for CASSLLQYSNQPQHF.

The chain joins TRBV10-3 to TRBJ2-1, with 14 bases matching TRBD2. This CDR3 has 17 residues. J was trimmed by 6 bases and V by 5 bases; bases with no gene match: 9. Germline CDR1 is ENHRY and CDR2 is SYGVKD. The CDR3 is CAISTGTSGGTINEQFF. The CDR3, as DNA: TGTGCCATCAGTACCGGGACTAGCGGGGGCACTATCAATGAGCAGTTCTTC.

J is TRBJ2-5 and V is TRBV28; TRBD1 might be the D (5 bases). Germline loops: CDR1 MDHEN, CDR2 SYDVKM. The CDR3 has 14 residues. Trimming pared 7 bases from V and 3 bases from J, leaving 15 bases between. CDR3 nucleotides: TGTGCCAGCACCCTAGGGGTAGCTAAAGAGACCCAGTACTTC. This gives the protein CASTLGVAKETQYF.

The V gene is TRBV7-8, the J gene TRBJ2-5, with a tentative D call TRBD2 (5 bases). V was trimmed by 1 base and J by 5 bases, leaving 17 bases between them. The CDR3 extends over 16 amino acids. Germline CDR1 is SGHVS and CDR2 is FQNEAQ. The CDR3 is CASSLVSSGLSETQYF. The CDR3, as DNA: TGTGCCAGCAGCTTAGTTAGCAGTGGACTTTCGGAGACCCAGTACTTC.